This T cell receptor (beta chain) is from a study of PD-1 blockade in mismatch repair-deficient tumors. Germline values: CDR1 SGHNT, CDR2 YYREEE (reference sequence). The CDR3 has 15 residues. V lost 3 bases and J lost 1, with 11 bases in between. This table comes from immunoSEQ multiplex PCR, and its TCRdb copy is limited to in-frame clones, with some not included. The repertoire holds approximately 38,000 clones, with approximately 85% as singletons. The sequencing here drew on peripheral blood, taken approximately 80 weeks after starting pembrolizumab. V gene TRBV5-4 combines with J gene TRBJ2-1, with D possibly TRBD1 on 6 matching bases. This receptor was obtained from an adult with mismatch repair-deficient cancer. The CDR3 DNA reads TGTGCCAGCAGCTGGGACACCCAGTCCTACAATGAGCAGTTCTTC. Its protein product is CASSWDTQSYNEQFF. Full variable domain (outside the CDR3, taken from reference TRBV5-4 and TRBJ2-1): ETGVTQSPTHLIKTRGQQVTLRCSSQSGHNTVSWYQQALGQGPQFIFQYYREEENGRGNFPPRFSGLQFPNYSSELNVNALELDDSALYLCASSWDTQSYNEQFFGPGTRLTVL.